The next 9 T cell receptor beta chains were all read from a single sample in a study of cytomegalovirus exposure and HLA in healthy donors. It was with 60 Vbeta and 13 Jbeta primers that the PCR ran. Data came from immunoSEQ multiplex PCR; TCRdb stores just in-frame clones and leaves some out. The table includes about 120,000 clones, over 75% detected once. The specimen sequenced was PBMCs. The receptors derive from a woman younger than 35 in good health and CMV-seronegative.

J is TRBJ1-2 and V is TRBV27, with 10 bases aligning to TRBD1. Trimming cost V 6 bases and J 5 bases; bases outside gene matches: 6. The CDR3 is 14 residues long. The germline CDR1 and CDR2 sequences are MNHEY and SMNVEV (reference sequence). The CDR3 region is CASRRTGGNYGYTF. CDR3 in DNA: TGTGCCAGCAGGCGGACAGGGGGGAATTATGGCTACACCTTC.

The chain links TRBV7-6 to TRBJ2-2, with 9 bases aligning to TRBD2. This CDR3 region has 16 residues. V was pared by 6 bases and J by 4 bases, with 9 bases of the junction left unmatched. The germline V gene encodes CDR1 SGHVS and CDR2 FNYEAQ. CDR3 sequence: CASRGDAGGPTGELFF. CDR3 in DNA: TGTGCCAGCAGGGGGGATGCGGGAGGGCCCACCGGGGAGCTGTTTTTT.

This chain links TRBV7-6 with TRBJ2-1, with TRBD1 as a possible D gene (5 bases). The V gene lost 4 bases and the J gene lost 9 bases, with 13 bases spanning the gap. The CDR3 runs to 13 residues. The germline V gene encodes CDR1 SGHVS and CDR2 FNYEAQ. CDR3 bases: TGTGCCAGCAGCTCTAACTTTAGGGGTGAGCAGTTCTTC. Its protein is CASSSNFRGEQFF. The whole variable domain, remainder taken from reference TRBV7-6 and TRBJ2-1, is GAGVSQSPRYKVTKRGQDVALRCDPISGHVSLYWYRQALGQGPEFLTYFNYEAQQDKSGLPNDRFSAERPEGSISTLTIQRTEQRDSAMYRCASSSNFRGEQFFGPGTRLTVL.

The CDR3: CASSERRANTEAFF. The CDR3 DNA reads as TGTGCCAGCAGTGAAAGGAGGGCAAACACTGAAGCTTTCTTT. The chain is built from TRBV2 and TRBJ1-1; no clear D. Germline V lookup: CDR1 SNHLY, CDR2 FYNNEI. V was clipped by 2 bases and J by 2 bases, with 9 bases between them. CDR3 length: 14 residues.

DNA of the CDR3: TGTGCCTGGACCGGGACAGGGGGCGGGAAGCCCCAGCATTTT. This codes for CAWTGTGGGKPQHF. The chain is built from TRBV30 and TRBJ1-5; TRBD1 aligns across 12 bases. Germline assignment: CDR1 GTSNPN and CDR2 SVGIG (reference sequence). V was clipped by 4 bases and J by 8 bases; unmatched bases: 6. This CDR3 comprises 14 residues.

The genes are TRBV5-5 and TRBJ1-1, with unresolved D. CDR3 length: 12 residues. V was cut by 6 bases and J by 0 bases, with 6 bases left in between. Germline V gene data show CDR1 as SGHKS and CDR2 as YYEKEE (reference sequence). The CDR3 nucleotides are TGTGCCAGCATCGGTATGAACACTGAAGCTTTCTTT. It codes for CASIGMNTEAFF.

The chain uses TRBV12-5 and TRBJ2-1, with D possibly TRBD2 on 5 matching bases. The CDR3 runs to 21 residues. The V end lost 5 bases, the J end lost 2 bases, and 31 bases lay between the germline ends. The germline CDR1 and CDR2 sequences are LGHNT and FRNRAP. The CDR3 coding sequence is TGTGCTAGTGGTCTCGTGACTCCGCCCGTCTCCGAGACTATCACCTACAATGAGCAGTTCTTC. It yields the protein CASGLVTPPVSETITYNEQFF.

This clone has just a few counts. The chain uses TRBV5-6 and TRBJ2-7, with 8 bases aligning to TRBD2. The ends lost 3 bases at V and 3 bases at J; junction bases unmatched: 5. CDR1 is SGHDT and CDR2 is YYEEEE in the germline V gene. The CDR3 totals 14 residues. The CDR3: CASSSGTSVYEQYF. The CDR3 DNA follows: TGTGCCAGCAGCTCGGGGACTAGTGTCTACGAGCAGTACTTC.

The CDR3 region has the DNA TGTGCCAGCAGCCGTTTGGGTAGGGTCGGGACTAGCACAGATACGCAGTATTTT. Its translation: CASSRLGRVGTSTDTQYF. The J gene is TRBJ2-3, the V gene TRBV5-8; tentatively, D is TRBD2 (6 bases). The V gene's germline CDR1 is SGHTS and CDR2 YDEGEE. Trimming removed 4 bases at V and 0 bases at J, with 21 bases between. This CDR3 is 18 amino acids long. Full variable domain (outside the CDR3, taken from reference TRBV5-8 and TRBJ2-3): EAGVTQSPTHLIKTRGQQATLRCSPISGHTSVYWYQQALGLGLQFLLWYDEGEERNRGNFPPRFSGRQFPNYSSELNVNALELEDSALYLCASSRLGRVGTSTDTQYFGPGTRLTVL.